This TCR beta chain was observed in a study of cytomegalovirus exposure and HLA in healthy donors. The V end was cut by 0 bases, the J end by 5 bases, with 19 bases between. Germline V CDR1 and CDR2: LGHNA, YNFKEQ. The CDR3 is made up of 17 amino acids. PCR involved 60 Vbeta and 13 Jbeta primers. Sequencing was performed with immunoSEQ multiplex PCR; in TCRdb, only in-frame clones are kept and a portion is missing. This sample has some 190,000 clones, with about 77% found just once. V gene TRBV4-2 combines with J gene TRBJ1-2; weak D call: TRBD1 (5 bases). The sample consisted of PBMCs. The receptor was isolated from a young woman in good health and CMV-seropositive. The CDR3, as DNA: TGTGCCAGCAGCCAAGAAAGCAACCAGGGCAGAAATTATGGCTACACCTTC. Protein product: CASSQESNQGRNYGYTF.